Listed here are 13 T cell receptor beta chains from one sample, sequenced in a study of shared clonotypes between healthy human individuals. Some clones are missing from TCRdb's copy, which holds only in-frame ones; the method was immunoSEQ multiplex PCR. The profile shows fewer than 700,000 clones, just over 75% of them singletons. The material sequenced was PBMCs. Receptor source: a woman between 35 and 50 years old in good health. Some clones in this sample may be carry-over from other donors' samples.

This clone appeared a few times. The J gene is TRBJ2-5, the V gene TRBV4-3; tentative D call: TRBD1 (6 bases). CDR3 size: 15 residues. Trimming pared 1 base from V and 5 bases from J, leaving 14 bases between. Germline V CDR1 and CDR2: LGHNA, YSLEER. The CDR3 reads CASSQVVDRGETQYF. In DNA form, the CDR3 reads TGCGCCAGCAGCCAAGTTGTGGACAGAGGGGAGACCCAGTACTTC.

This rearrangement joins TRBV4-1 to TRBJ1-4; no reliable D call. Germline loops: CDR1 MGHRA, CDR2 YSYEKL. The CDR3 has 15 residues. Trimming stripped 0 bases from V and 7 bases from J, with 12 bases between. The CDR3 DNA reads as TGCGCCAGCAGCCAAGATGGTAAAGCGACTGAAAAACTGTTTTTT. As protein: CASSQDGKATEKLFF.

Turning to this clone: The junction and the germline gene differ at one end; a read error may be behind it. The rearrangement links TRBV7-2 to TRBJ1-1; the D gene is possibly TRBD1 (5 bases). The germline V gene encodes CDR1 SGHTA and CDR2 FQGNSA. This CDR3 comprises 15 residues. The CDR3 DNA follows: TGTGCCAGCAGCTTAGCAGTAGGGGCTCGTTTTGAAGATTTCTTT. It yields the protein CASSLAVGARFEDFF.

This chain uses TRBV29-1 with TRBJ2-5; no clear D gene. The CDR3 spans 12 residues. Trimming left V 4 bases short and J 7 bases short, with 13 bases between. CDR1 and CDR2 from the germline V gene are SQVTM and ANQGSEA. The CDR3 DNA reads TGCAGCGTTGCAGGAGCTCTGGGGACCCAGTACTTC. Encoded protein: CSVAGALGTQYF.

This chain connects TRBV11-3 to TRBJ2-3, with D perhaps matching TRBD2 (5 bases). Germline CDR1 reads SGHNT; CDR2 reads YENEEA. Trimming left V 5 bases short and J 5 bases short, with 11 bases between. This CDR3 contains 13 residues. CDR3 region: CASSTRTQDTQYF. CDR3 nucleotide sequence: TGTGCCAGCAGCACCAGGACTCAAGATACGCAGTATTTT.

The chain links TRBV7-2 to TRBJ1-5, with a weak D call TRBD1 (5 bases). Germline values: CDR1 SGHTA, CDR2 FQGNSA. The CDR3 spans 15 residues. V lost 2 bases to trimming and J lost 4 bases, with 12 bases between them. CDR3 nucleotide sequence: TGTGCCAGCAGCTTATCAGGGCATAGGAATCAGCCCCAGCATTTT. Amino acid sequence: CASSLSGHRNQPQHF.

The rearrangement links TRBV6-5 to TRBJ2-3; TRBD2 agrees at 9 bases. Germline CDR1 reads MNHEY; CDR2 reads SVGAGI. This CDR3 comprises 15 residues. Trimming took 7 bases from V and 4 from J; bases not matched to a gene: 9. CDR3 sequence (DNA): TGTGCCAGCACCTCGTTTAGCGGGAGATCAGATACGCAGTATTTT. Translating gives CASTSFSGRSDTQYF.

V gene TRBV29-1 combines with J gene TRBJ2-7; 11 positions agree with TRBD2. Per germline, CDR1 SQVTM and CDR2 ANQGSEA. With 6 bases clipped from V and 6 bases from J, the junction kept 4 bases outside the gene matches. This CDR3 has 12 residues. DNA of the CDR3: TGCAGCGTAATAGCGGGAGGGTTCGAGCAGTACTTC. Protein sequence: CSVIAGGFEQYF.

The rearrangement joins TRBV18 to TRBJ2-2; the D gene is possibly TRBD1 (5 bases). The CDR3 is 14 residues long. V gave up 4 bases and J gave up 2 bases, with 8 bases separating them. Per the germline V gene, CDR1 is KGHSH and CDR2 is LQKENI. Written as DNA, the CDR3 is TGTGCCAGCTCACTGGGGCTCAACACCGGGGAGCTGTTTTTT. Its protein is CASSLGLNTGELFF.

Concerning this clone itself: A clone one base away is much larger, so this may be a read error. The chain employs TRBV15 and TRBJ1-1; 10 bases align to TRBD1. Germline CDR1 LNHNV, CDR2 YYDKDF (reference sequence). This CDR3 is 13 amino acids long. V lost 5 bases, J lost 4 bases, and 1 base stayed unmatched. The CDR3 region has the DNA TGTGCCACCAGCGGGACAGGGGCCACTGAAGCTTTCTTT. As protein: CATSGTGATEAFF.

This clone was picked up a small number of times. V and J are TRBV28 and TRBJ2-7; TRBD2 matches at 8 bases. The ends lost 2 bases at V and 3 bases at J; junction bases unmatched: 9. The CDR3 covers 16 residues. Germline CDR1 reads MDHEN; CDR2 reads SYDVKM. As DNA, the CDR3 is TGTGCCAGCAGTTTACTGATAGCGGGAAATCTCTACGAGCAGTACTTC. Protein: CASSLLIAGNLYEQYF.

This rearrangement joins TRBV2 to TRBJ2-2; D gene uncertain. In germline, CDR1 is SNHLY, CDR2 FYNNEI. The CDR3 has 14 residues. Trimming took 6 bases from V and 9 from J, leaving 17 bases between them. Written as DNA, the CDR3 is TGTGCCAGCAGCGACCATCTAGGTACCTGGGAGCTGTTTTTT. Translated, it gives CASSDHLGTWELFF.

This sequence joins TRBV29-1 and TRBJ2-7; 11 positions match TRBD1. The trim removed 1 base at V and 6 bases at J, leaving 5 bases unmatched. The CDR3 runs to 14 residues. In germline, CDR1 is SQVTM, CDR2 ANQGSEA. The CDR3 spells CSVEAGQGVGEQYF. CDR3 bases: TGCAGCGTTGAAGCGGGACAGGGGGTAGGCGAGCAGTACTTC.